Listed below are T cell receptor beta chains from one sample, sequenced in a study of vaccination effects on CD4 cells after COVID-19. Their recognized antigens are unknown. The table came from immunoSEQ multiplex PCR; TCRdb's copy has only in-frame clones and leaves some out. The table includes approximately 30,000 clones, 73% detected once. The specimen comprised CD4+ T cells from PBMCs cultured with HCoV-NL63 spike peptides, sampled before COVID-19 vaccination. These receptors all stem from a human donor who received a COVID-19 vaccine. Each CDR3 is given with its conserved first and last residue. A D gene is named only where the DNA matches it firmly. The size field is filled for only some rows; it gives once, few, many or a size class.

D gene	V gene	J gene	clone size	CDR3 protein	CDR3 DNA
.	TRBV4-1	TRBJ1-2	.	CASSQQVITNYGYTF	TGCGCCAGCAGCCAACAGGTGATAACTAACTATGGCTACACCTTC
.	TRBV19	TRBJ1-1	.	CASLWRGEAFF	TGTGCCAGTCTCTGGAGGGGTGAAGCTTTCTTT
TRBD2	TRBV7-2	TRBJ2-3	.	CASSRIAGPTDTQYF	TGTGCCAGCAGCCGCATAGCGGGGCCCACAGATACGCAGTATTTT
TRBD1	TRBV2	TRBJ1-1	.	CASLLDRSNTEAFF	TGTGCCAGCCTACTGGACAGGTCGAACACTGAAGCTTTCTTT
TRBD1	TRBV11-2	TRBJ1-6	medium-sized	CASSPTGGSYNSPLHF	TGTGCCAGCAGCCCCACAGGGGGGTCCTATAATTCACCCCTCCACTTT
TRBD2	TRBV12-3/TRBV12-4	TRBJ2-7	.	CASSLAGAYEQYF	TGTGCCAGCAGTCTAGCGGGGGCCTACGAGCAGTACTTC
TRBD1	TRBV7-6	TRBJ2-1	.	CASSPGQGAHNEQFF	TGTGCCAGCAGCCCAGGACAGGGGGCTCACAATGAGCAGTTCTTC
TRBD1	TRBV6-5	TRBJ1-2	.	CASRARTGLNYGYTF	TGTGCCAGCAGAGCACGGACAGGGCTTAACTATGGCTACACCTTC
.	TRBV2	TRBJ2-1	.	CASSELSRYNEQFF	TGTGCCAGCAGTGAACTAAGCCGCTACAATGAGCAGTTCTTC
.	TRBV2	TRBJ2-2	.	CASTQNTGELFF	TGTGCCAGCACCCAAAACACCGGGGAGCTGTTTTTT